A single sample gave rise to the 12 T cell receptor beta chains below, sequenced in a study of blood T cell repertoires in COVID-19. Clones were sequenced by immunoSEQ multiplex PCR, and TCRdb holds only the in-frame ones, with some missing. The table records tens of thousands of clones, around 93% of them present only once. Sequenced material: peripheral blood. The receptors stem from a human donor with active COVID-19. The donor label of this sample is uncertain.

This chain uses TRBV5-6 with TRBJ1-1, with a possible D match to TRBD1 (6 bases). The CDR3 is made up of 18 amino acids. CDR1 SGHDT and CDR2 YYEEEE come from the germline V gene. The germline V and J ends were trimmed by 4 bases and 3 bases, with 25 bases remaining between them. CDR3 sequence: CASSPLRGAEFLYTEAFF. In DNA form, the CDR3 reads TGTGCCAGCAGCCCTCTCCGGGGGGCGGAATTTTTGTACACTGAAGCTTTCTTT.

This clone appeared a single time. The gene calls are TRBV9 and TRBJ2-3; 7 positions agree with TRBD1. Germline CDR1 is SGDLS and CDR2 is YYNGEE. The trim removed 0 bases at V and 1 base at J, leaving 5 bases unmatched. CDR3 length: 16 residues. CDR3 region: CASSVGQGVGTDTQYF. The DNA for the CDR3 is TGTGCCAGCAGCGTAGGGCAGGGGGTCGGCACAGATACGCAGTATTTT.

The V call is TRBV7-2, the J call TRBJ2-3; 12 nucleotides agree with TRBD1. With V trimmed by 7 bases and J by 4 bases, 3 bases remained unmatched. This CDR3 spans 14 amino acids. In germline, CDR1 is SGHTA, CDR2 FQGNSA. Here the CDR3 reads CASTGQGAADTQYF. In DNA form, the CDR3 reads TGTGCCAGCACGGGACAGGGGGCCGCAGATACGCAGTATTTT.

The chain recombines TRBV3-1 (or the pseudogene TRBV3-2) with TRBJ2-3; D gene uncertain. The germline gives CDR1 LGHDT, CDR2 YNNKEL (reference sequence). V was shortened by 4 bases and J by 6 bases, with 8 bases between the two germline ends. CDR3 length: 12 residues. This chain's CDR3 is CASSPQADTQYF. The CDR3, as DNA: TGTGCCAGCAGCCCGCAAGCGGATACGCAGTATTTT.

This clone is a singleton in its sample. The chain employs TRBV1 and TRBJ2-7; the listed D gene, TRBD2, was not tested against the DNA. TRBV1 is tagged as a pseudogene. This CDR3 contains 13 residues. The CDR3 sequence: CTSSQAVSYEQYF. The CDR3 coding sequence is TGCACCAGCAGCCAAGCCGTCTCCTACGAGCAGTACTTC.

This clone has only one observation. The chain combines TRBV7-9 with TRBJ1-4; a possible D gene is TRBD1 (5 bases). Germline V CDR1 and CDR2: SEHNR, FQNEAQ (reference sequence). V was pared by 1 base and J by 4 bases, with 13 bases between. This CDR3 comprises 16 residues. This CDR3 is CASSLEGIRLNEKLFF. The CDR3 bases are TGTGCCAGCAGCTTAGAGGGGATCAGGCTTAATGAAAAACTGTTTTTT.

CDR3 residues: CSAFKSGYTF. The DNA of the CDR3 is TGCAGTGCTTTTAAATCTGGCTACACCTTC. V is TRBV20-1 and J is TRBJ1-2; D is undetermined. The germline gives CDR1 DFQATT, CDR2 SNEGSKA (reference sequence). V gave up 5 bases and J gave up 7 bases, with 8 bases separating them. This CDR3 is built from 10 residues.

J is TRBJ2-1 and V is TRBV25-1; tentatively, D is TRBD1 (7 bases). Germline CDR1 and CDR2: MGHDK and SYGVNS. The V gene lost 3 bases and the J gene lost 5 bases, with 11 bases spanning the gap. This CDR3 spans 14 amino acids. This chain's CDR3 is CASSEPGGHNEQFF. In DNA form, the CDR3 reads TGTGCCAGCAGTGAGCCAGGGGGGCACAATGAGCAGTTCTTC.

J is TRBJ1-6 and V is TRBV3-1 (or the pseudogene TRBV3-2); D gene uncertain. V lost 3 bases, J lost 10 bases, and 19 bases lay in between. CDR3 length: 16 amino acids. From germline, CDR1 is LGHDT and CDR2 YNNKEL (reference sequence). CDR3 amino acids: CASSHTGSGLRSPLHF. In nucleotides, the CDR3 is TGTGCCAGCAGCCATACGGGGTCAGGCCTGAGGTCACCCCTCCACTTT.

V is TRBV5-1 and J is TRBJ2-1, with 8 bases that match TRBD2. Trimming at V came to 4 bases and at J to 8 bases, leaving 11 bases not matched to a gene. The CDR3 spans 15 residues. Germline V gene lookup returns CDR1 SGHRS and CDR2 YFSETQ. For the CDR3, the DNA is TGCGCCAGCAGCATAGCGGGGAGACGTCAGGATGAGCAGTTCTTC. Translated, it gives CASSIAGRRQDEQFF.

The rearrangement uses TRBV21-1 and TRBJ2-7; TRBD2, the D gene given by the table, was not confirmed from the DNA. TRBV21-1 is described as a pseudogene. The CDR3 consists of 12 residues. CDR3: CASSTLSYEQYF. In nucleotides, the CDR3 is TGTGCCAGCAGCACCCTATCCTACGAGCAGTACTTC.

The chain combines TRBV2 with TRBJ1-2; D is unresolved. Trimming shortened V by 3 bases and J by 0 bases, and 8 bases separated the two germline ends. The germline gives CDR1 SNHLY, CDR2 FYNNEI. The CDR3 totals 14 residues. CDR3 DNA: TGTGCCAGCAGTGACAGATCCTCTAACTATGGCTACACCTTC. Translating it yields CASSDRSSNYGYTF.